This passage covers 18 T cell receptor beta chains from one sample sequenced in a study of glioma-infiltrating T cells. Amplification of TCR alpha and beta CDR3 regions from RNA used iRepertoire nested multiplex PCR. MiXCR, run by TCRdb on the multiplex PCR reads, gives a single entry per CDR3 protein. The sample lists around 100,000 distinct CDR3 sequences, about 30% occurring once. Sequenced material: glioma tissue, nonneoplastic brain tissue, or PBMCs (not recorded which). Receptor source: a human donor with low-grade glioma or glioblastoma, undergoing nonglioma brain surgery, or in good health (not recorded which).

This clonotype was found many times. The V and J genes are TRBV6-1 and TRBJ1-5; possibly TRBD1 for D (5 bases). V lost 4 bases to trimming and J lost 0 bases, with 16 bases between them. Germline lookup yields CDR1 MNHNS and CDR2 SASEGT. The CDR3 extends over 17 amino acids. This chain's CDR3 is CASSGSGAGYSNQPQHF. The CDR3 DNA reads TGTGCCAGCAGTGGCAGCGGGGCGGGCTATAGCAATCAGCCCCAGCATTTT.

Here the CDR3 reads CASSRIRTGGYTF. DNA of the CDR3: TGTGCCAGCAGCCGAATCCGGACAGGCGGCTACACCTTC. The V and J genes are TRBV12-3 or TRBV12-4 and TRBJ1-2; TRBD1 matches 7 bases. The CDR3 covers 13 residues. With 6 bases clipped from V and 8 bases from J, the junction kept 9 bases outside the gene matches.

This clonotype has a count of ten or more. The J gene is TRBJ1-1, the V gene TRBV24-1, with 8 bases matching TRBD1. Trimming at V came to 5 bases and at J to 5 bases, leaving 6 bases not matched to a gene. In germline, CDR1 is KGHDR, CDR2 SFDVKD. The CDR3 is made up of 14 amino acids. In nucleotides, the CDR3 is TGTGCCACCAGTGGTGGGGACAGGAAAACTGAAGCTTTCTTT. Translating gives CATSGGDRKTEAFF.

This clonotype has ten or more counts. The chain joins TRBV15 to TRBJ2-5; D is unresolved. Trimming pared 1 base from V and 4 bases from J, leaving 10 bases between. CDR3 length: 14 residues. The germline V gene has CDR1 LNHNV and CDR2 YYDKDF (reference sequence). CDR3 loop: CATSRVLGGETQYF. In DNA form, the CDR3 reads TGTGCCACCAGCAGAGTTCTGGGCGGAGAGACCCAGTACTTC. Looking up the rest from reference TRBV15 and TRBJ2-5 gives the full variable domain: DAMVIQNPRYQVTQFGKPVTLSCSQTLNHNVMYWYQQKSSQAPKLLFHYYDKDFNNEADTPDNFQSRRPNTSFCFLDIRSPGLGDTAMYLCATSRVLGGETQYFGPGTRLLVL.

Turning to this clonotype: A much more abundant neighbour one base away suggests this may be a read error. V and J are TRBV12-3 or TRBV12-4 and TRBJ1-1, with unresolved D. The germline V and J ends were trimmed by 6 bases and 0 bases, with 11 bases remaining between them. This CDR3 region has 14 residues. The CDR3 DNA sequence: TGTGCCAGCAGGGGGAGGCTCATGAACACTGAAGCTTTCTTT. Translated: CASRGRLMNTEAFF.

This clonotype was seen once. This may arise from a read error, as a much more abundant clone is one base away. The chain combines TRBV20-1 with TRBJ2-7, with D tentatively TRBD1 or TRBD2 (6 bases each). Germline V lookup: CDR1 DFQATT, CDR2 SNEGSKA (reference sequence). This CDR3 has 16 amino acids. V lost 6 bases and J 0 bases, leaving 21 bases between the germline ends. The CDR3 DNA reads TGCAGTGCCGAGCCACCGGGGGCTACTCGCTCCTACGAGCAGTACTTC. This sequence encodes CSAEPPGATRSYEQYF.

A few counts support this clonotype. The chain carries TRBV5-1 and TRBJ2-7; D ambiguous. Germline V gives CDR1 SGHRS, CDR2 YFSETQ. There are 15 residues in the CDR3. V lost 0 bases and J 0 bases, leaving 10 bases between the germline ends. The DNA for the CDR3 is TGCGCCAGCAGCTTGGTCGGAGAGAGCTCCTACGAGCAGTACTTC. Its protein product is CASSLVGESSYEQYF.

This clonotype was detected ten times or more. The rearrangement uses TRBV24-1 and TRBJ2-3; D may be TRBD1 or TRBD2 (6 bases each). The CDR3 extends over 17 amino acids. Trimming pared 2 bases from V and 1 base from J, leaving 15 bases between. Germline V gives CDR1 KGHDR, CDR2 SFDVKD. The CDR3 DNA is TGTGCCACCAGTGATTCATCGAGGAGGGGGGGCACAGATACGCAGTATTTT. It encodes CATSDSSRRGGTDTQYF.

The V and J genes are TRBV6-2 or TRBV6-3 and TRBJ2-5; 11 bases agree with TRBD2. V trimming: 5 bases; J trimming: 1 base; junction bases outside the gene matches: 9. The germline V gene encodes CDR1 MNHEY and CDR2 SVGEGT. The CDR3 covers 17 residues. CDR3 bases: TGTGCCAGCAGTGCCCACCTAGCGGGGGGCCGCCAAGAGACCCAGTACTTC. Encoded protein: CASSAHLAGGRQETQYF.

This clonotype was seen a few times. The chain recombines TRBV29-1 with TRBJ1-1; 7 positions agree with TRBD1. V dropped 3 bases and J dropped 1; count of bases not matched to a gene: 5. CDR1 is SQVTM and CDR2 is ANQGSEA in the germline V gene. CDR3 length equals 14 residues. The chain's CDR3 is CSVDRGPSNTEAFF. In DNA, the CDR3 is TGCAGCGTTGATAGGGGGCCTTCGAACACTGAAGCTTTCTTT.

This clonotype was seen many times. This rearrangement joins TRBV4-3 to TRBJ2-3; possible D gene TRBD2, 6 bases. This CDR3 has 13 residues. Trimming cost V 0 bases and J 13 bases, with 14 bases left between them. Germline V gene sequence: CDR1 LGHNA, CDR2 YSLEER. The CDR3 DNA follows: TGCGCCAGCAGCCAAGAACGGGGGAGCTTTGAGTATTTT. It yields the protein CASSQERGSFEYF.

The V and J genes are TRBV19 and TRBJ1-1; D is uncertain. The V end lost 7 bases, the J end lost 3 bases, and 12 bases lay between the germline ends. In germline, CDR1 is LNHDA, CDR2 SQIVND (reference sequence). The CDR3 spans 13 residues. Written as DNA, the CDR3 is TGTGCCAGTACTACATTCGCCCACACTGAAGCTTTCTTT. This codes for CASTTFAHTEAFF.

Turning to this clonotype: An end of the junction differs from the germline gene, which may be a read error. V usage is TRBV20-1 and J usage is TRBJ1-6; D might be TRBD1 (5 bases). Germline lookup yields CDR1 DFQATT and CDR2 SNEGSKA (reference sequence). This CDR3 contains 15 residues. In DNA, the CDR3 is TGCAGTGCCAGAGACTCGAACAGGTGGCGTTCACCCCTCCACTTT. Its protein product is CSARDSNRWRSPLHF.

This clonotype has only a few counts. The chain joins TRBV18 to TRBJ1-3, with unresolved D. The V end lost 0 bases, the J end lost 2 bases, and 11 bases lay between the germline ends. Germline CDR1 reads KGHSH; CDR2 reads LQKENI. This CDR3 comprises 16 residues. This chain's CDR3 is CASSPPGLQTGNTIYF. The DNA for the CDR3 is TGTGCCAGCTCACCACCGGGCTTACAGACTGGAAACACCATATATTTT.

This clonotype has only a few counts. The rearrangement links TRBV5-4 to TRBJ2-2; 11 nucleotides match TRBD2. Germline-derived CDR1 and CDR2 are SGHNT and YYREEE (reference sequence). With 5 bases clipped from V and 4 bases from J, the junction kept 7 bases outside the gene matches. The CDR3 contains 16 residues. The CDR3 sequence: CASSPLAGGSTGELFF. The CDR3 nucleotides are TGTGCCAGCAGTCCTCTAGCGGGGGGATCCACCGGGGAGCTGTTTTTT. The variable domain in full, completed from reference TRBV5-4 and TRBJ2-2, reads ETGVTQSPTHLIKTRGQQVTLRCSSQSGHNTVSWYQQALGQGPQFIFQYYREEENGRGNFPPRFSGLQFPNYSSELNVNALELDDSALYLCASSPLAGGSTGELFFGEGSRLTVL.

This clonotype was detected ten times or more. The CDR3 nucleotides read TGTGCCAGCAGTTTGGTGGGGGGGGGCCCACAGGGTGAGCAGTTCTTC. It codes for CASSLVGGGPQGEQFF. The chain is built from TRBV27 and TRBJ2-1; possibly TRBD2 for D (7 bases). This CDR3 is built from 16 residues. Germline CDR1 MNHEY, CDR2 SMNVEV (reference sequence). V gave up 3 bases and J gave up 9 bases, with 21 bases separating them.

Of note for this clonotype: A read error is possible here, since a much larger clone lies one base away. Lacking the conserved final phenylalanine or tryptophan, this CDR3 likely reflects a read error. J is TRBJ1-6 and V is TRBV27, with no clear D. V lost 3 bases and J 1 base, leaving 13 bases between the germline ends. The CDR3 consists of 17 residues. CDR1 MNHEY and CDR2 SMNVEV come from the germline V gene (reference sequence). The CDR3: CASSLGNSGSYNSPLHL. CDR3 in DNA: TGTGCCAGCAGTTTGGGTAACTCGGGGTCCTATAATTCACCCCTCCACCTT.

This clonotype was seen repeatedly, ten times or more. V and J are TRBV5-1 and TRBJ1-1, with D hard to call. Germline V gives CDR1 SGHRS, CDR2 YFSETQ. Between the trimmed V and J ends, which lost 0 bases and 5 bases, there was a span of 8 bases. The CDR3 has 13 residues. The CDR3, as DNA: TGCGCCAGCAGCTTGGGGATGCGGACTGAAGCTTTCTTT. It specifies CASSLGMRTEAFF.